Here is one TCR beta chain with its context. No antigen is known for it. The data stem from a study of identical twins. Overall study results and limits: Weaker excess twin sharing was observed in beta out-of-frame sequences. There was an excess of low generation probability in the out-of-frame alpha sequences that twins shared. Memory repertoires lacked the insertion deficit that abundant cord blood beta clonotypes showed.

TCRdb independently ran MiXCR on the 5' RACE reads; one entry per CDR3 protein. The sample lists fewer than 350,000 distinct CDR3 sequences; more than 6.5% were seen once. The ends lost 3 bases at V and 7 bases at J; junction bases unmatched: 5. This CDR3 is 13 amino acids long. CDR1 is LNHNV and CDR2 is YYDKDF in the germline V gene (reference sequence). Healthy Caucasians provided all donations. These same records also appear under a second study, on yellow fever vaccine responses in identical twins.

The source material was memory (CD45RO+) T cells sorted from blood. The receptor was isolated from a woman aged 18 to 35 in good health. The chain uses TRBV15 and TRBJ1-1; 7 positions match TRBD1. The CDR3 protein is CATSSRGRGEAFF. CDR3 sequence (DNA): TGTGCCACCAGCAGCAGGGGGAGAGGTGAAGCTTTCTTT.